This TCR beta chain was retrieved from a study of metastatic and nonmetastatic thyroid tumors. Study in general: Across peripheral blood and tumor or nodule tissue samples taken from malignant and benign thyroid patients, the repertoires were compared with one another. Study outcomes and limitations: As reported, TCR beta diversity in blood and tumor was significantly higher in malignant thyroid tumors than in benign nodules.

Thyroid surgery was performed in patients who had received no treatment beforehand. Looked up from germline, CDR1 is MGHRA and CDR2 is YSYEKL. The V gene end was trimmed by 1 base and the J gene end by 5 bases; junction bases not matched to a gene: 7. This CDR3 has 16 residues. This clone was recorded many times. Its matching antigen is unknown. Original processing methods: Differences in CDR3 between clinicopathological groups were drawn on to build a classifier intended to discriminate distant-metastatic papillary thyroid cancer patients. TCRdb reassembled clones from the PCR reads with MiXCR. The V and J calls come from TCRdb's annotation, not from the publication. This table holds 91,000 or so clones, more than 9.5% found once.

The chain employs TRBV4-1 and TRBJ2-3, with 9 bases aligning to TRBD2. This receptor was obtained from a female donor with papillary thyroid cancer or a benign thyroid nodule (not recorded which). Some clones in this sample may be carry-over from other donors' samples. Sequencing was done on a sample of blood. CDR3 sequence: CASSQAWREGIDTQYF. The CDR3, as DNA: TGCGCCAGCAGCCAAGCTTGGCGGGAGGGGATAGATACGCAGTATTTT.